This T cell receptor (beta chain) was recorded in a study of T-cell memory formation after mild COVID-19. TCRdb re-called the 5' RACE reads through MiXCR, storing one row per CDR3 protein. The table includes roughly 120,000 distinct CDR3 sequences, roughly 15% detected once. In this sample, this clonotype turned up a few times. The CDR3 spans 13 residues. From germline, CDR1 is KGHDR and CDR2 SFDVKD. The V end lost 0 bases, the J end lost 6 bases, and 7 bases lay between the germline ends. The sequencing sample was made of PBMCs or a T cell subset sorted from them (not recorded which). The sequence was collected from an adult woman who had mild COVID-19 (a few samples of this study predate the infection). Cell type and time point are not known. The chain recombines TRBV24-1 with TRBJ1-2, with unresolved D. Written as DNA, the CDR3 is TGTGCCACCAGTGATTTGAGCGGGGATGGCTACACCTTC. It is translated as CATSDLSGDGYTF.